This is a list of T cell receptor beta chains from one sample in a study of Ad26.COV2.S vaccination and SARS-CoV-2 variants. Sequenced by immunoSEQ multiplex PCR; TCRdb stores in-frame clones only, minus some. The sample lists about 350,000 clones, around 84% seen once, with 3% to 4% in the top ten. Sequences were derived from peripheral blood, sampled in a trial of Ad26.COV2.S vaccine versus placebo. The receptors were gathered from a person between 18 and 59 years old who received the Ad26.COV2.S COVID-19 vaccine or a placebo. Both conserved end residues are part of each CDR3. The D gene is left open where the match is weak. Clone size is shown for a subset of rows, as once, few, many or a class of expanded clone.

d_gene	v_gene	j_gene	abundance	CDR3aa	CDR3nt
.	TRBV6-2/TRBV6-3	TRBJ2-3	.	CASSFWTSTDTQYF	TGTGCCAGCAGTTTCTGGACGAGCACAGATACGCAGTATTTT
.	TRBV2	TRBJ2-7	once	CASSELFGQSYEQYF	TGTGCCAGCAGTGAGCTGTTTGGCCAGTCCTACGAGCAGTACTTC
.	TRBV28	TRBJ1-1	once	CASSSLGGDAEAFF	TGTGCCAGCAGTTCCCTGGGGGGCGACGCTGAAGCTTTCTTT
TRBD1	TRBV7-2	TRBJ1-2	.	CASSADRVRGYTF	TGTGCCAGCAGCGCTGACAGGGTCCGCGGCTACACCTTC
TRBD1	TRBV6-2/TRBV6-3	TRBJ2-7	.	CASSKTPGQGEYEQYF	TGTGCCAGCAGTAAAACCCCGGGACAGGGGGAATACGAGCAGTACTTC
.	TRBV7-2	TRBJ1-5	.	CASSWRGGNQPQHF	TGTGCCAGCAGCTGGCGCGGAGGGAATCAGCCCCAGCATTTT
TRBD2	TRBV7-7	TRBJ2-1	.	CASSRTSGEGNEQFF	TGTGCCAGCAGTCGGACTAGCGGGGAGGGCAATGAGCAGTTCTTC
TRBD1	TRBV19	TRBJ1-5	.	CASSNTGGPQHF	TGTGCCAGTAGTAACACAGGGGGGCCCCAGCATTTT
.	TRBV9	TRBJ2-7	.	CASSVGGSEGYEQYF	TGTGCCAGCAGCGTAGGAGGCTCTGAGGGCTACGAGCAGTACTTC
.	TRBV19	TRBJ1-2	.	CASSLGSANYGYTF	TGTGCCAGTTCGCTAGGGTCGGCTAACTATGGCTACACCTTC
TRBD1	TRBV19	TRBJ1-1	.	CASRDRGRGTEAFF	TGTGCCAGTAGAGACAGGGGGCGGGGGACTGAAGCTTTCTTT
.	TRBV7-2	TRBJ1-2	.	CASSPASNYGYTF	TGTGCCAGCAGTCCCGCGAGCAACTATGGCTACACCTTC
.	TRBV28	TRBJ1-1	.	CASSLSQGNTEAFF	TGTGCCAGCAGTTTAAGCCAGGGGAACACTGAAGCTTTCTTT
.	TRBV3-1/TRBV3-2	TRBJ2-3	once	CASSQWGRTDTQYF	TGTGCCAGCAGCCAGTGGGGAAGAACAGATACGCAGTATTTT
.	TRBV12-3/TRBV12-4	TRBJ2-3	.	CASSPTDTQYF	TGTGCCAGCAGCCCTACAGATACGCAGTATTTT